Shown below are 25 T cell receptor beta chains from a single sample sequenced in a study of blood T cell repertoires in COVID-19. Sequencing used immunoSEQ multiplex PCR; TCRdb keeps in-frame clones, though not all of them. The data show around 250,000 clones, with 86% seen just once and about 5.9% held by the top ten. The sequenced sample consisted of peripheral blood. Every receptor here comes from a man aged 55 to 70 with acute or convalescent COVID-19.

The J gene is TRBJ2-1, the V gene TRBV13; 8 bases map to TRBD2. V shed 1 base, J shed 9 bases, and the junction held 5 bases outside the gene matches. This CDR3 has 14 residues. Germline CDR1 reads PRHDT; CDR2 reads FYEKMQ (reference sequence). CDR3 amino acids: CASSLAGGYSEQFF. The CDR3 nucleotides are TGTGCCAGCAGCTTAGCGGGAGGGTATAGTGAGCAGTTCTTC.

The V and J genes are TRBV11-2 and TRBJ2-7, with D hard to call. Per germline, CDR1 SGHAT and CDR2 FQNNGV. This CDR3 is 14 amino acids long. V gave up 1 base and J gave up 7 bases, with 14 bases separating them. CDR3: CASSLGGAIGEQYF. The CDR3, as DNA: TGTGCCAGCAGCTTAGGCGGTGCGATCGGGGAGCAGTACTTC.

This clone was recorded only once. The rearrangement uses TRBV6-2 or TRBV6-3 and TRBJ1-1; TRBD1 agrees at 9 bases. V gave up 0 bases and J gave up 1 base; unmatched junction bases: 3. The germline V gene encodes CDR1 MNHEY and CDR2 SVGEGT. This CDR3 comprises 16 residues. The CDR3 protein is CASSYSGQGRNTEAFF. The CDR3 DNA reads as TGTGCCAGCAGTTACTCCGGACAGGGGAGGAACACTGAAGCTTTCTTT.

The CDR3 DNA reads TGTGCCAGCAGCGCCAGACAGGGGACCTCCTACGAGCAGTACTTC. Encoded protein: CASSARQGTSYEQYF. The rearrangement links TRBV9 to TRBJ2-7; 8 bases fit TRBD1. The CDR3 runs 15 residues. Germline CDR1 SGDLS, CDR2 YYNGEE. Trimming cost V 3 bases and J 0 bases; bases outside gene matches: 5. Full variable domain (outside the CDR3, taken from reference TRBV9 and TRBJ2-7): DSGVTQTPKHLITATGQRVTLRCSPRSGDLSVYWYQQSLDQGLQFLIQYYNGEERAKGNILERFSAQQFPDLHSELNLSSLELGDSALYFCASSARQGTSYEQYFGPGTRLTVT.

The V and J genes are TRBV10-3 and TRBJ1-3; a weak D match, TRBD1 (6 bases). The V gene lost 4 bases and the J gene lost 0 bases, with 13 bases spanning the gap. The V gene's germline CDR1 is ENHRY and CDR2 SYGVKD. The CDR3 runs to 16 residues. The DNA for the CDR3 is TGTGCCATCAGTGGGGGCGACAGGTACTCTGGAAACACCATATATTTT. It translates to CAISGGDRYSGNTIYF.

This sequence joins TRBV7-2 and TRBJ2-3; 13 bases are a match to TRBD2. CDR1 and CDR2 (germline): SGHTA, FQGNSA. The CDR3 contains 16 residues. V gave up 5 bases and J gave up 4 bases; unmatched junction bases: 6. DNA of the CDR3: TGTGCCAGCAGCACGACTAGCGGGAGGCGGGCAGATACGCAGTATTTT. Its protein product is CASSTTSGRRADTQYF.

The V call is TRBV6-5, the J call TRBJ1-3, with 7 nucleotides matching TRBD1. The CDR3 has 14 residues. The germline CDR1 and CDR2 sequences are MNHEY and SVGAGI. V trimming: 3 bases; J trimming: 4 bases; junction bases outside the gene matches: 3. CDR3 in DNA: TGTGCCAGCAGTTATGAACAGGGGGGAAACACCATATATTTT. Amino acid sequence: CASSYEQGGNTIYF.

The chain combines TRBV4-2 with TRBJ2-7; D is possibly TRBD1 (6 bases). Trimming removed 2 bases at V and 4 bases at J, with 9 bases between. From germline, CDR1 is LGHNA and CDR2 YNFKEQ. The CDR3 contains 13 residues. CDR3 residues: CASSQTGQYEQYF. The CDR3 region has the DNA TGTGCCAGCAGCCAAACCGGACAGTACGAGCAGTACTTC.

By sample share, this clone is medium-sized. The genes are TRBV30 and TRBJ1-1; TRBD1 aligns across 7 bases. Germline CDR1 is GTSNPN and CDR2 is SVGIG (reference sequence). Trimming cost V 2 bases and J 0 bases; bases outside gene matches: 9. This CDR3 region has 16 residues. The CDR3 region has the DNA TGTGCCTGGAGTACAGGGGCCAGGGGGGTGAACACTGAAGCTTTCTTT. This sequence encodes CAWSTGARGVNTEAFF.

This sequence joins TRBV7-2 and TRBJ2-3; 10 nucleotides line up with TRBD2. The V gene's germline CDR1 is SGHTA and CDR2 FQGNSA. Trimming at V came to 5 bases and at J to 7 bases, leaving 9 bases not matched to a gene. This CDR3 spans 15 amino acids. For the CDR3, the DNA is TGTGCCAGCAGCCTCACTAGCGGGGTGACAAATACGCAGTATTTT. This gives the protein CASSLTSGVTNTQYF.

The chain is built from TRBV3-1 (or the pseudogene TRBV3-2) and TRBJ2-3; unclear D gene. Germline assignment: CDR1 LGHDT and CDR2 YNNKEL (reference sequence). The CDR3 has 12 amino acids. V lost 1 base to trimming and J lost 5 bases, with 4 bases between them. The CDR3 reads CASSQVRDTQYF. CDR3 DNA: TGTGCCAGCAGCCAAGTTCGAGATACGCAGTATTTT.

The chain carries TRBV28 and TRBJ2-1, with 7 bases lining up with TRBD1. The germline CDR1 and CDR2 sequences are MDHEN and SYDVKM. CDR3 length equals 15 residues. V shed 2 bases, J shed 2 bases, and the junction held 3 bases outside the gene matches. DNA of the CDR3: TGTGCCAGCAGTTTACTAACAGGGGCCTACAATGAGCAGTTCTTC. This codes for CASSLLTGAYNEQFF.

This chain joins TRBV5-1 and TRBJ1-4, with TRBD1 matching 10 bases. Trimming removed 5 bases from V and 5 bases from J; junction bases left unmatched: 6. This CDR3 has 15 amino acids. Germline CDR1 SGHRS, CDR2 YFSETQ. Written as DNA, the CDR3 is TGCGCCAGCAGAATTACGGGACAGGGGAATGAAAAACTGTTTTTT. Translating gives CASRITGQGNEKLFF.

Only a few counts were recorded for this clone. This chain connects TRBV10-3 to TRBJ2-2; a possible D gene is TRBD1 (6 bases). Trimming took off 0 bases at V and 0 bases at J, with 14 bases between the two ends. The CDR3 consists of 18 residues. Germline CDR1 is ENHRY and CDR2 is SYGVKD. The CDR3 spells CAISESTSRTANTGELFF. Here the CDR3 DNA reads TGTGCCATCAGTGAGTCGACTTCGAGGACAGCGAACACCGGGGAGCTGTTTTTT.

V is TRBV6-2 or TRBV6-3 and J is TRBJ1-2; D not resolved. Germline CDR1 reads MNHEY; CDR2 reads SVGEGT. This CDR3 is built from 14 residues. The germline V and J ends were trimmed by 3 bases and 5 bases, with 13 bases remaining between them. The DNA for the CDR3 is TGTGCCAGCAGTTATATCGGGAACGGGTATGGCTACACCTTC. Protein: CASSYIGNGYGYTF.

The gene calls are TRBV5-4 and TRBJ2-7; D might be TRBD1 (5 bases). This CDR3 has 14 amino acids. V was pared by 2 bases and J by 3 bases, with 12 bases between. Germline CDR1 SGHNT, CDR2 YYREEE (reference sequence). CDR3 region: CASSLSTELYEQYF. The CDR3 DNA follows: TGTGCCAGCAGCTTATCGACAGAGCTCTACGAGCAGTACTTC.

The chain has TRBV28 and TRBJ1-1, with D maybe TRBD1 (6 bases). Looked up from germline, CDR1 is MDHEN and CDR2 is SYDVKM. CDR3 length: 18 amino acids. The ends were cut back, 6 bases at V and 1 base at J, with 24 bases in the middle. The CDR3 sequence is CASSQTTRVGAWNTEAFF. The CDR3, as DNA: TGTGCCAGCAGCCAAACAACCCGAGTGGGGGCTTGGAACACTGAAGCTTTCTTT. Combining the CDR3 with reference TRBV28 and TRBJ1-1 gives the whole variable domain DVKVTQSSRYLVKRTGEKVFLECVQDMDHENMFWYRQDPGLGLRLIYFSYDVKMKEKGDIPEGYSVSREKKERFSLILESASTNQTSMYLCASSQTTRVGAWNTEAFFGQGTRLTVV.

The V and J genes are TRBV11-3 and TRBJ2-5; a weak D match, TRBD1 (7 bases). CDR1 and CDR2 (germline): SGHNT, YENEEA. Trimming pared 2 bases from V and 7 bases from J, leaving 20 bases between. This CDR3 comprises 16 residues. DNA of the CDR3: TGTGCCAGCAGCTTACCTCGCGGGACTCAGGGGGGGACCCAGTACTTC. Its translation: CASSLPRGTQGGTQYF.

The chain couples TRBV30 to TRBJ1-1, with 8 bases matching TRBD1. This CDR3 spans 14 amino acids. The junction had 7 bases not matched to a gene; V was cut back by 3 bases and J by 4 bases. Germline lookup yields CDR1 GTSNPN and CDR2 SVGIG (reference sequence). The DNA of the CDR3 is TGTGCCTGGAGCCTAGGACAGGGAAGCACTGAAGCTTTCTTT. This codes for CAWSLGQGSTEAFF.

As DNA, the CDR3 is TGTGCCAGCAGCTTGGAGGCGCGGGACACTGAAGCTTTCTTT. It yields the protein CASSLEARDTEAFF. The rearrangement joins TRBV5-8 to TRBJ1-1; no clear D. Germline values: CDR1 SGHTS, CDR2 YDEGEE. V was trimmed by 0 bases and J by 3 bases, leaving 9 bases between them. The CDR3 is 14 residues long.

Here the CDR3 DNA reads TGTGCCAGCAGCTTAAGCGGGGGCCGGATCACAGATACGCAGTATTTT. Protein: CASSLSGGRITDTQYF. This chain joins TRBV7-9 and TRBJ2-3; 8 bases are a match to TRBD2. The CDR3 loop spans 16 amino acids. With V trimmed by 2 bases and J by 2 bases, 6 bases remained unmatched. Germline V CDR1 and CDR2: SEHNR, FQNEAQ (reference sequence).

This chain joins TRBV27 and TRBJ1-5, with D possibly TRBD1 on 6 matching bases. V gave up 6 bases and J gave up 1 base, with 13 bases separating them. Germline V lookup: CDR1 MNHEY, CDR2 SMNVEV (reference sequence). CDR3 size: 15 residues. The CDR3 coding sequence is TGTGCCAGCAGACTAAACAGGGCCAGCAATCAGCCCCAGCATTTT. Amino acid sequence: CASRLNRASNQPQHF.

The chain carries TRBV29-1 and TRBJ2-7; 9 bases are a match to TRBD1. V trimming: 6 bases; J trimming: 0 bases; junction bases outside the gene matches: 6. The CDR3 spans 14 residues. CDR1 and CDR2 from the germline V gene are SQVTM and ANQGSEA. In nucleotides, the CDR3 is TGCAGCGTGGCTGACAGGGGGGCCTCCTACGAGCAGTACTTC. Residues: CSVADRGASYEQYF.

The V call is TRBV28, the J call TRBJ2-2, with D perhaps TRBD2 (5 bases). Germline V gives CDR1 MDHEN, CDR2 SYDVKM. Trimming shortened V by 7 bases and J by 5 bases, and 14 bases separated the two germline ends. This CDR3 comprises 14 residues. The CDR3 loop reads CASKRLPGTGELFF. The CDR3 DNA is TGTGCCAGCAAGCGGTTACCGGGAACCGGGGAGCTGTTTTTT.

The J gene is TRBJ2-2, the V gene TRBV21-1; TRBD2 is the table's D call, not checked against the DNA. TRBV21-1 is labeled a pseudogene. The CDR3 contains 16 residues. In DNA form, the CDR3 reads TGTGCCAGCAGCCCCCGCGAGGGCGCAGAACCCGGGGAGCTGTTTTTT. Translated, it gives CASSPREGAEPGELFF.